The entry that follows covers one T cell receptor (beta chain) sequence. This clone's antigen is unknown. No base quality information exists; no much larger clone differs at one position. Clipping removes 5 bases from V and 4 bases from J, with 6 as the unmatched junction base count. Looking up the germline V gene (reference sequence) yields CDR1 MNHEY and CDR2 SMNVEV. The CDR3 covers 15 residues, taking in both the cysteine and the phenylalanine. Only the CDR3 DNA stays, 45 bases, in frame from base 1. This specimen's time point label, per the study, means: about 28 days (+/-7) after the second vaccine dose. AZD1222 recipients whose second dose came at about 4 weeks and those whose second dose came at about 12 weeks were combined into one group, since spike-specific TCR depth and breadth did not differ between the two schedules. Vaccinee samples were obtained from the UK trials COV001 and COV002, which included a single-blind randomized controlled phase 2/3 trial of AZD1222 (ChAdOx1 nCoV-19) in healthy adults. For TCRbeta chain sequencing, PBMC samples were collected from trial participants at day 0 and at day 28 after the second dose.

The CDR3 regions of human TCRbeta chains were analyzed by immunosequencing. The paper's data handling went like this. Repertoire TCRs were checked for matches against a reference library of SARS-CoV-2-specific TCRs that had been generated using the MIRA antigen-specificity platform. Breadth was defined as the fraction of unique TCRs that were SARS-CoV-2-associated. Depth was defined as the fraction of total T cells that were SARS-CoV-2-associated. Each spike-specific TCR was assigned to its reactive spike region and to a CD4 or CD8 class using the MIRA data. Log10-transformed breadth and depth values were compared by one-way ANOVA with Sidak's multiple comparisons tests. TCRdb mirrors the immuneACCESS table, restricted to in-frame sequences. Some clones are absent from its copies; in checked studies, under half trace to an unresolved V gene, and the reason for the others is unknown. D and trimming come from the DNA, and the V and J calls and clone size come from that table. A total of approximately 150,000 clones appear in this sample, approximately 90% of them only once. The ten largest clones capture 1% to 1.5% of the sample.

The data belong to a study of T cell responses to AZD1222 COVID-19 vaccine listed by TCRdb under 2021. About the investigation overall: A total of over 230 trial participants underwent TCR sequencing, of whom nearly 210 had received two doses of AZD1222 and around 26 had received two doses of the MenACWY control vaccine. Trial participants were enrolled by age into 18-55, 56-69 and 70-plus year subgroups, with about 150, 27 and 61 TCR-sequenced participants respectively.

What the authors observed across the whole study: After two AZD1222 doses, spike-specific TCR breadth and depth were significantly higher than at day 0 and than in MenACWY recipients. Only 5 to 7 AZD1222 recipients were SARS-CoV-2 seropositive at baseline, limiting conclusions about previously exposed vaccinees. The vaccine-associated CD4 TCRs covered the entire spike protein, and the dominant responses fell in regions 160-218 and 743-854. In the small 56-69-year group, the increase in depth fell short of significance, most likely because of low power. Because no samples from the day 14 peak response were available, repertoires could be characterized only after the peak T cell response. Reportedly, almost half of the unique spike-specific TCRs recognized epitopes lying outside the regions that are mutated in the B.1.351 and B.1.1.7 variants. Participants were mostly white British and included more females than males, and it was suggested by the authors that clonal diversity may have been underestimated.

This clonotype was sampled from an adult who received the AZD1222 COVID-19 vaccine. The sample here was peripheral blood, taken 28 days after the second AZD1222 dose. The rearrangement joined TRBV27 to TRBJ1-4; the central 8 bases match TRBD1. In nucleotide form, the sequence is TGTGCCAGCAGTCCCGCAGGGGGCTTTAATGAAAAACTGTTTTTT. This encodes CASSPAGGFNEKLFF.